Presented here are 28 T cell receptor beta chains from one specimen sequenced in a study of T cells in Graves' hyperthyroidism and ophthalmopathy. Amplified TCR beta CDR3 regions came from RNA transcripts. Initially, a first-round RT-PCR of the TCR CDR3 employed the HTBI primer set. TCRdb redid the calling of the multiplex PCR reads with MiXCR, one entry per CDR3 protein. The data contain 340,000 or so distinct CDR3 sequences, around 20% of them singletons. The sequenced material came from blood. These receptors were collected from a woman between 45 and 65 years old with Graves' hyperthyroidism.

This clonotype was seen more than once but under ten times. The J gene is TRBJ2-5, the V gene TRBV6-1; 11 bases are shared with TRBD2. CDR1 and CDR2 (germline): MNHNS, SASEGT. This CDR3 has 15 residues. With V trimmed by 6 bases and J by 5 bases, 8 bases remained unmatched. The CDR3 bases are TGTGCCAGCAGGGGACTAGCGGCCAAATGGGAGACCCAGTACTTC. Encoded protein: CASRGLAAKWETQYF.

This clonotype has just a few counts. The V call is TRBV12-3 or TRBV12-4, the J call TRBJ2-5, with 7 bases identical to TRBD2. V was pared by 2 bases and J by 5 bases, with 5 bases of the junction left unmatched. This CDR3 comprises 14 residues. The CDR3 loop is CASSLSAGVETQYF. CDR3 sequence (DNA): TGTGCCAGCAGTTTATCCGCGGGAGTGGAGACCCAGTACTTC.

At least ten counts were recorded for this clonotype. This sequence joins TRBV5-1 and TRBJ1-2; 7 nucleotides line up with TRBD1. The V and J ends lost 2 bases and 4 bases, in that order; junction bases with no gene match: 5. Germline CDR1 reads SGHRS; CDR2 reads YFSETQ. CDR3 size: 14 residues. CDR3 region: CASSFDREFYGYTF. The CDR3 region has the DNA TGCGCCAGCAGCTTCGACAGGGAATTCTATGGCTACACCTTC.

This clonotype has a count of ten or more. The V call is TRBV3-1, the J call TRBJ2-5; D gene uncertain. Germline assignment: CDR1 LGHDT and CDR2 YNNKEL (reference sequence). The CDR3 extends over 13 amino acids. V lost 6 bases, J lost 4 bases, and 12 bases lay in between. DNA for the CDR3: TGTGCCAGCAGGCTAACACCGGGAGAGACCCAGTACTTC. Encoded protein: CASRLTPGETQYF.

The chain is built from TRBV6-2 or TRBV6-3 and TRBJ1-6; TRBD1 aligns across 10 bases. The CDR3 has 14 residues. Germline lookup yields CDR1 MNHEY and CDR2 SVGEGT. V shed 6 bases, J shed 5 bases, and the junction held 1 base outside the gene matches. CDR3 sequence (DNA): TGTGCCAGCAGGGGGACAGGGGATAATTCACCCCTCCACTTT. Translation: CASRGTGDNSPLHF.

This clonotype has a count of ten or more. V usage is TRBV7-2 and J usage is TRBJ2-7; the match to TRBD1 covers 8 bases. The CDR3 spans 15 residues. Trimming took 0 bases from V and 2 from J; bases not matched to a gene: 3. Germline CDR1 is SGHTA and CDR2 is FQGNSA. The CDR3 loop is CASSLASDRAYEQYF. The CDR3 nucleotides read TGTGCCAGCAGCTTAGCGTCGGACAGGGCCTACGAGCAGTACTTC.

This clonotype occurred a few times. The chain is built from TRBV20-1 and TRBJ2-1; D not certain. Trimming took off 0 bases at V and 1 base at J, with 4 bases between the two ends. Looked up from germline, CDR1 is DFQATT and CDR2 is SNEGSKA (reference sequence). The CDR3 loop spans 13 amino acids. In nucleotides, the CDR3 is TGCAGTGCTAGAGACAATTCCTACAATGAGCAGTTCTTC. Translation gives CSARDNSYNEQFF.

The table lists this clonotype with many counts. The CDR3 nucleotides are TGTGCCACCACCACAGGGGGCCCAGTTTCCAAGGATGAGCAGTTCTTC. Translated, it gives CATTTGGPVSKDEQFF. This chain connects TRBV12-3 or TRBV12-4 to TRBJ2-1; 9 bases align to TRBD1. Trimming took 10 bases from V and 8 from J; bases not matched to a gene: 18. The CDR3 is 16 amino acids.

This clonotype was observed at least ten times. The chain combines TRBV27 with TRBJ1-6; D not certain. The CDR3 loop spans 19 amino acids. Trimming removed 4 bases at V and 7 bases at J, with 26 bases between. Germline lookup yields CDR1 MNHEY and CDR2 SMNVEV (reference sequence). Here the CDR3 DNA reads TGTGCCAGCAGTTCCGATCGTCCGGGGAGGGCGATAGAGAATTCACCCCTCCACTTT. Its translation: CASSSDRPGRAIENSPLHF.

This clonotype was seen only a few times. The V gene is TRBV25-1, the J gene TRBJ1-1; D not resolved. Deletions cut 7 bases from V and 2 bases from J, with 11 bases between. There are 13 residues in the CDR3. Germline V CDR1 and CDR2: MGHDK, SYGVNS. Here the CDR3 reads CASITTDNTEAFF. DNA of the CDR3: TGTGCCAGCATCACAACAGATAACACTGAAGCTTTCTTT.

V and J are TRBV20-1 and TRBJ1-5; TRBD1 might be the D (5 bases). CDR1 and CDR2 from the germline V gene are DFQATT and SNEGSKA (reference sequence). The ends were cut back, 6 bases at V and 3 bases at J, with 12 bases in the middle. The length of the CDR3 is 13 residues. CDR3 coding DNA: TGCAGTGCGGCGGGGACTGTCAATCAGCCCCAGCATTTT. Translating gives CSAAGTVNQPQHF.

In this sample, this clonotype turned up many times. The DNA of the CDR3 is TGCGCCAGCAGCTTTAGCGGGGGACTCTACAATGAGCAGTTCTTC. Translated: CASSFSGGLYNEQFF. This chain links TRBV5-1 with TRBJ2-1; 9 nucleotides line up with TRBD2. Germline trimming cut 2 bases from V and 3 bases from J; bases unmatched to any gene: 3. Germline V gene lookup returns CDR1 SGHRS and CDR2 YFSETQ. The CDR3 covers 15 residues.

This clonotype has ten or more counts. The chain links TRBV28 to TRBJ1-2, with TRBD1 as a possible D gene (6 bases). Trimming took 6 bases from V and 2 from J, leaving 13 bases between them. Germline-derived CDR1 and CDR2 are MDHEN and SYDVKM. The CDR3 is 14 amino acids. The CDR3 protein is CASRAPGHNYGYTF. The CDR3 DNA follows: TGTGCCAGCAGAGCCCCGGGACACAACTATGGCTACACCTTC.

There are many counts of this clonotype. The rearrangement links TRBV2 to TRBJ1-1; D not resolved. V was shortened by 8 bases and J by 0 bases, with 7 bases between the two germline ends. The CDR3 is 12 amino acids. CDR1 SNHLY and CDR2 FYNNEI come from the germline V gene. The chain's CDR3 is CASVTLNTEAFF. The CDR3 DNA follows: TGTGCCAGCGTGACGCTGAACACTGAAGCTTTCTTT. Full variable domain (rest looked up from reference TRBV2 and TRBJ1-1): EPEVTQTPSHQVTQMGQEVILRCVPISNHLYFYWYRQILGQKVEFLVSFYNNEISEKSEIFDDQFSVERPDGSNFTLKIRSTKLEDSAMYFCASVTLNTEAFFGQGTRLTVV.

This clonotype was seen at least ten times. V and J are TRBV27 and TRBJ2-7, with 8 bases fitting TRBD2. The CDR3 length is 14 residues. V shed 3 bases and J 6 bases; nucleotides not matched to a gene: 7. Germline values: CDR1 MNHEY, CDR2 SMNVEV (reference sequence). The CDR3 DNA reads as TGTGCCAGCAGTTTCCCTGGACTAGCCTCCGAGCAGTACTTC. Protein product: CASSFPGLASEQYF.

This clonotype was counted only a few times. The chain recombines TRBV10-3 with TRBJ1-6; the match to TRBD1 covers 8 bases. CDR1 and CDR2 from the germline V gene are ENHRY and SYGVKD. The length of the CDR3 is 15 residues. J gave up 5 bases and V 6 bases, and 6 bases lay outside the gene matches. The CDR3 spells CAIRTGTGDNSPLHF. CDR3 bases: TGTGCCATCAGAACCGGGACAGGTGATAATTCACCCCTCCACTTT.

This clonotype was observed at least ten times. This chain links TRBV28 with TRBJ2-1, with 14 bases lining up with TRBD2. CDR1 and CDR2 from the germline V gene are MDHEN and SYDVKM. J lost 5 bases, V lost 6 bases, and 12 bases had no gene match. This CDR3 is built from 18 residues. DNA of the CDR3: TGTGCCAGCAGGGAACCGGGACTAGCGGGAGCGAGAGACAATGAGCAGTTCTTC. This codes for CASREPGLAGARDNEQFF.

The chain uses TRBV11-3 and TRBJ2-5; TRBD1 agrees at 8 bases. Germline V gene lookup returns CDR1 SGHNT and CDR2 YENEEA. The CDR3 has 15 residues. The V gene end was trimmed by 5 bases and the J gene end by 2 bases; junction bases not matched to a gene: 7. The CDR3 coding sequence is TGTGCCAGCAGCCCCGGGGACAGGCCTCAAGAGACCCAGTACTTC. This gives the protein CASSPGDRPQETQYF. The full variable domain, its missing parts supplied by reference TRBV11-3 and TRBJ2-5, is EAGVVQSPRYKIIEKKQPVAFWCNPISGHNTLYWYLQNLGQGPELLIRYENEEAVDDSQLPKDRFSAERLKGVDSTLKIQPAELGDSAVYLCASSPGDRPQETQYFGPGTRLLVL.

This clonotype has at least ten counts. The rearrangement joins TRBV7-9 to TRBJ2-2; TRBD1 might be the D (7 bases). The CDR3 consists of 14 residues. Germline V gene data show CDR1 as SEHNR and CDR2 as FQNEAQ (reference sequence). V dropped 5 bases and J dropped 5 bases, with 12 bases sitting between them. The chain's CDR3 is CASSAGQQTGELFF. In nucleotides, the CDR3 is TGTGCCAGCAGCGCGGGACAGCAAACCGGGGAGCTGTTTTTT.

At least ten counts were recorded for this clonotype. The rearrangement uses TRBV6-5 and TRBJ1-1, with D uncertain. CDR3 length equals 15 residues. Germline assignment: CDR1 MNHEY and CDR2 SVGAGI. V lost 1 base and J 2 bases, leaving 11 bases between the germline ends. CDR3 residues: CASSYLPRANTEAFF. The CDR3 region has the DNA TGTGCCAGCAGTTACTTGCCGCGGGCTAACACTGAAGCTTTCTTT.

This clonotype was seen a single time. This chain connects TRBV7-2 to TRBJ1-1, with TRBD1 as a possible D gene (6 bases). The germline CDR1 and CDR2 sequences are SGHTA and FQGNSA. The CDR3 sequence is 18 residues long. V was pared by 2 bases and J by 2 bases, with 21 bases between. CDR3 sequence reads: CASSLSISATGLNTEAFF. CDR3 DNA sequence: TGTGCCAGCAGCTTAAGCATCTCAGCGACAGGCTTAAACACTGAAGCTTTCTTT.

Turning to this clonotype: This may arise from a read error, as a much more abundant clone is one base away. The chain couples TRBV3-1 to TRBJ1-2; D may be TRBD1 (6 bases). Germline loops: CDR1 LGHDT, CDR2 YNNKEL (reference sequence). The CDR3 length is 15 residues. This chain's CDR3 is CASGPQGGAVYGHTF. DNA of the CDR3: TGTGCCAGCGGCCCCCAAGGGGGAGCCGTCTATGGCCACACCTTC.

The CDR3 DNA reads as TGTGCCAGCAGTTTAAAGTTTGGGGGCAATCAGCCCCAGCATTTT. The encoded protein is CASSLKFGGNQPQHF. This chain uses TRBV27 with TRBJ1-5; D is unclear. The CDR3 spans 15 residues. Germline CDR1 reads MNHEY; CDR2 reads SMNVEV (reference sequence). The V and J ends lost 2 bases and 2 bases respectively, with 10 bases between them.

The V call is TRBV20-1, the J call TRBJ2-5; no firm D call. CDR3 length: 13 residues. Germline V gene sequence: CDR1 DFQATT, CDR2 SNEGSKA (reference sequence). V was pared by 0 bases and J by 2 bases, with 7 bases between. CDR3 nucleotides: TGCAGTGCTAGAGATGGCCCACAAGAGACCCAGTACTTC. Its translation is CSARDGPQETQYF.

This clonotype was detected ten times or more. This chain links TRBV6-2 or TRBV6-3 with TRBJ2-1; TRBD2 matches 7 bases. The trim removed 6 bases at V and 4 bases at J, leaving 9 bases unmatched. Germline V gene data show CDR1 as MNHEY and CDR2 as SVGEGT. CDR3 length equals 15 residues. In DNA form, the CDR3 reads TGTGCCAGCAGCCCCCCGGGACTAAATTACAATGAGCAGTTCTTC. It translates to CASSPPGLNYNEQFF.

The genes are TRBV12-3 or TRBV12-4 and TRBJ1-2; D gene ambiguous. V was shortened by 2 bases and J by 3 bases, with 16 bases between the two germline ends. This CDR3 is built from 16 residues. The CDR3 coding sequence is TGTGCCAGCAGTTTATCCGGAGCGGCGGGGTACTATGGCTACACCTTC. Translation: CASSLSGAAGYYGYTF.

At least ten counts were recorded for this clonotype. The chain has TRBV2 and TRBJ2-7; D ambiguous. Germline loops: CDR1 SNHLY, CDR2 FYNNEI. The CDR3 is made up of 12 amino acids. V was cut by 7 bases and J by 2 bases, with 9 bases left in between. CDR3 region: CASMLEAYEQYF. The CDR3 DNA reads as TGTGCCAGCATGTTAGAGGCCTACGAGCAGTACTTC.

The chain has TRBV30 and TRBJ2-3, with TRBD1 matching 9 bases. Germline V gene sequence: CDR1 GTSNPN, CDR2 SVGIG (reference sequence). The J segment lost 1 base and the V segment lost 1 base, leaving 3 bases of the junction unmatched. The CDR3 runs 15 residues. This chain's CDR3 is CAWSAGTGRTDTQYF. The CDR3 DNA is TGTGCCTGGAGTGCAGGGACAGGGCGCACAGATACGCAGTATTTT.